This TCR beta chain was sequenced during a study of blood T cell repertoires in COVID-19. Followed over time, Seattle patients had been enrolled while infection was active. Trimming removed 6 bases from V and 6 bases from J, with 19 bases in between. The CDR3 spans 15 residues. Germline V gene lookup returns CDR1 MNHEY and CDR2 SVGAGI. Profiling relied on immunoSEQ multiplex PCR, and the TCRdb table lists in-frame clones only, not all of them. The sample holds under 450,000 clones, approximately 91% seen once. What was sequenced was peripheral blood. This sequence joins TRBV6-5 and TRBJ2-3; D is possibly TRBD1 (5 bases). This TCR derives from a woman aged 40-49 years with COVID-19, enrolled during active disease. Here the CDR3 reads CASRRQSIVPDTQYF. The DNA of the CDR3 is TGTGCCAGCAGAAGACAGTCCATTGTCCCGGATACGCAGTATTTT.